Reported below is one T cell receptor (beta chain). This clonotype was seen at least ten times. It lacks a known antigen. Base qualities are not provided; no much larger clone lies one nucleotide away. This specimen belongs to a study of Graves' ophthalmopathy and Graves' hyperthyroidism listed by TCRdb under 2018. Concerning the study at large: Peripheral blood was collected at initial diagnosis, before any treatment. In about six hyperthyroidism patients, the T-cell repertoire of thyroid tissue was compared with the T-cell repertoire of blood. Following sample collection, hyperthyroidism patients were given methimazole at a starting dose of 30 mg daily, and ophthalmopathy patients were given high-dose intravenous methylprednisolone. TCR beta repertoire signatures were used to distinguish Graves' ophthalmopathy from Graves' hyperthyroidism and to predict progression to ophthalmopathy. For independent validation, a separate cohort was made up of approximately 19 hyperthyroidism patients plus 17 patients who later progressed from hyperthyroidism to ophthalmopathy. To explore V-J signatures that distinguish ophthalmopathy from hyperthyroidism, a discovery set of 90 to 100 patients was enrolled, made up of 43 with ophthalmopathy and 57 with stable hyperthyroidism. In total, some 130 blood samples were TCR-sequenced: fewer than 50 ophthalmopathy, about 75 hyperthyroidism and about 17 hyperthyroidism-to-ophthalmopathy patients. What the research found in general, with its limitations: Most expanded thyroid clonotypes with a frequency above 0.001 also appeared in blood, which suggests that blood repertoires may reflect the immune response in the thyroid. No statistical method was used to predetermine the sample size, and group allocation was not hidden from the investigators. In cross-validation, the 13-signature model distinguished ophthalmopathy from stable hyperthyroidism with less than 90% sensitivity and around 83% specificity, while in the test set the corresponding values were about 80% and 75%. In validation, the model predicted ophthalmopathy progression with 70.59% sensitivity and 72.22% specificity; some 13 predicted patients were CT-confirmed with GO in a median of about 6.2 months.

Including cysteine and phenylalanine, the CDR3 has 17 amino acids. The CDR3 DNA has 51 bases and is translated from base 1. V is cut back by 7 bases and J by 4 bases, with 12 bases in the junction unmatched. The germline V gene yields SGHTA for CDR1 and FQGNSA for CDR2. Hyperthyroidism was defined as stable when no progression to ophthalmopathy occurred within 18 months of follow-up. Patients with hyperthyroidism were aged 18 to 65 years, had been newly diagnosed, and had a disease duration of less than 2 months. Anyone with other autoimmune diseases, uncontrolled infections, pregnancy or lactation was excluded from the study. Diagnosis relied on clinical symptoms, serum thyroxine, TRAb, thyroid ultrasound and orbital computed tomography. PBMCs were isolated from approximately 10 ml of fresh peripheral blood by Ficoll-Paque density gradient centrifugation. Total RNA was extracted with Trizol reagent and quality-checked on an Agilent 2100 Bioanalyzer.

For repertoire sequencing, TCR beta CDR3 regions were amplified from RNA transcripts. The first round was an RT-PCR using HTBI primers with the Qiagen OneStep RT-PCR kit, and this first round was followed by a second-round multiplex PCR, then size selection and purification. The libraries underwent paired-end sequencing with 100 bp reads on an Illumina HiSeq2000. The published analysis was carried out like this. SOAPnuke was used to process the reads, removing any read that contained adapters or uncalled bases, had a mean Phred below 15, or lacked an exact match to the constant primer or identifier. COPE v1.2.5 was used to merge the high-quality paired reads. Clonotypes were defined as unique nucleotide sequences and were aligned to IMGT TRB V, D and J references using MiTCR v1.1. The analysis was limited to V-J combinations with a frequency above 0.0001, which together covered 99% to 99.2% of repertoires. For each V-J combination, a TCR clonal expansion and chaos score was defined as F50 clonal expansion divided by the chaos observed in the TCRdist matrix. Welch's t-statistics and random forest were used to narrow the features down to around 13 V-J combinations, which were then fed into a naive Bayes classifier. Thyroid-blood repertoire similarity was quantified with the Morisita-Horn index. The public reads were reprocessed in TCRdb via fastp at Q25 and MiXCR, keeping in-frame beta chains. Each CDR3 protein appears once, grouped with its most common genes and DNA. These V and J calls are TCRdb output, not the study's own analysis. This sample gives some 370,000 distinct CDR3 sequences in total; about 17% of them show up just once. The leading ten clones occupy 2% to 3% of the sample.

The sequence joins TRBV7-2 to TRBJ2-2; 10 central bases correspond to TRBD2. Specimen: peripheral blood. The source of this sequence is an adult woman with stable Graves' hyperthyroidism. The CDR3 reads CASNGLAEGRGTGELFF. The DNA reads as follows: TGTGCCAGCAACGGACTAGCGGAGGGGCGAGGCACCGGGGAGCTGTTTTTT. This CDR3, with the reference TRBV7-2 and TRBJ2-2 proteins standing in past its ends, gives the full variable domain GAGVSQSPSNKVTEKGKDVELRCDPISGHTALYWYRQSLGQGLEFLIYFQGNSAPDKSGLPSDRFSAERTGGSVSTLTIQRTQQEDSAVYLCASNGLAEGRGTGELFFGEGSRLTVL.